The entry that follows covers one T cell receptor (beta chain) sequence. This clone showed up just a few times. Its antigen has not been determined. There are no base qualities to consult, and no much larger clone falls within one base. The source of the sample is a study of cytomegalovirus exposure and HLA in healthy donors (dated by TCRdb to the late 2010s). As for the study more broadly: The 700 or so repertoires of the first cohort and the 95 to 150 validation repertoires were produced on the same platform, according to a later analysis. The study was designed to test whether signatures of past pathogen exposure could be identified by cataloging public T cell receptors. In addition to the first cohort of roughly 670 subjects, a separate validation cohort of 130 or so different subjects was used. High-throughput TCR immunosequencing, statistical association of individual TCRs with disease status, and machine learning were combined to predict cytomegalovirus infection status. Here is what the overall study found, with its caveats: The authors suggested that the approach could potentially be extended to other disease states and immunological phenotypes. Three of the identified cytomegalovirus-associated TCR beta chains were confirmed in vitro to be specific for cytomegalovirus antigens. A later analysis had no HLA typing for the validation cohort, so co-occurrence there was scored across all 130 or so repertoires. While some public TCRs were present in many individuals, most TCR sequences turned up only very rarely across donors. In both the original and validation cohorts, the classifier was reported to diagnose cytomegalovirus status with high specificity and sensitivity. Subsequent analysis determined that TCRs grouped into clusters in the first cohort also showed a tendency toward co-occurrence across the 130 or so validation repertoires, and approximately 94% of cluster scores exceeded 0. The study listed approximately 150 TCR beta chains as associated with cytomegalovirus.

The library was generated by the immunoSEQ multiplex PCR assay. The authors' analysis ran thus. A statistical classification framework was developed to diagnose cytomegalovirus status using the catalog of TCR beta chain sequences. In TCRdb, the immuneACCESS table is reduced to in-frame sequences with V and J assigned. These tables do not hold every clone; where another copy was compared, an unresolved V gene accounts for under half, and the others remain unexplained. The DNA was the basis for D and trimming; V, J and clone size are from that table. This sample comprises some 150,000 clones, 86% of them detected only once. The top ten hold approximately 2% of the sample. The donors were included in the validation cohort of approximately 120 subjects, a group kept apart from the roughly 700-subject first cohort. V trim: 4 bases; J trim: 7 bases; unmatched bases: 7. The germline V gene encodes CDR1 SGHNT and CDR2 YYREEE (reference sequence). Reading from cysteine to phenylalanine, the CDR3 counts 14 amino acids. Solely the CDR3 DNA is kept, with 42 bases framed from the first base.

Sequenced input: PBMCs. This sequence uses TRBV5-4 and TRBJ2-7; 11 of the junction bases match TRBD1. This clonotype was obtained from a human donor in good health. In nucleotide form, the sequence is TGTGCCAGCAGCATCGGACAGGGGGCGGAAGAGCAGTACTTC. Its translation reads: CASSIGQGAEEQYF.